Listed below are T cell receptor beta chains from one sample, sequenced in a study of glioma-infiltrating T cells after dendritic cell vaccination. The table came from immunoSEQ multiplex PCR; TCRdb's copy has only in-frame clones and leaves some out. The data show fewer than 60,000 clones, over 75% seen once. The sequencing used blood, collected after dendritic cell vaccination. The receptors here all came from a human donor with glioblastoma. The CDR3 runs from the conserved cysteine through the conserved F or W. The order of the fields is V gene, J gene, CDR3 protein.

v_call: TRBV15; j_call: TRBJ1-5; cdr3_aa: CATSRGGEGVQPQHF
v_call: TRBV19; j_call: TRBJ2-3; cdr3_aa: CASSNRQGLTDTQYF
v_call: TRBV6-1; j_call: TRBJ1-5; cdr3_aa: CASSAVRGQPQHF
v_call: TRBV5-1; j_call: TRBJ2-3; cdr3_aa: CASSPQSTDTQYF
v_call: TRBV14; j_call: TRBJ1-5; cdr3_aa: CASSQDTGGQPQHF
v_call: TRBV7-8; j_call: TRBJ2-1; cdr3_aa: CASSFSKDRRLAGGLSEQFF
v_call: TRBV20-1; j_call: TRBJ1-1; cdr3_aa: CSSGEAFF
v_call: TRBV6-5; j_call: TRBJ1-1; cdr3_aa: CASSYPGASEAFF
v_call: TRBV19; j_call: TRBJ1-6; cdr3_aa: CASRGTGENSPLHF
v_call: TRBV28; j_call: TRBJ2-5; cdr3_aa: CASSTTAIQETQYF
v_call: TRBV6-5; j_call: TRBJ2-1; cdr3_aa: CASSGPDRGGNEQFF